The 25 T cell receptor beta chains in this list originate from one sample, sequenced in a study of follicular helper T cells after annual influenza vaccination. Clones were sequenced by immunoSEQ multiplex PCR, and TCRdb holds only the in-frame ones, with some missing. The sample has roughly 550 clones; roughly 87% are singletons. Indicated time point: 2013-2014 season, 7 days after vaccination. The sequences come from CXCR5+ CD38+ circulating T follicular helper cells from blood, collected 7 days after influenza vaccination. The subset denotes: circulating Tfh, non-naive CD4+CXCR5+PD-1+ (ICOS+CD38+ or ICOS-CD38-). The source of these receptors is an adult who received the influenza vaccine.

This clone was counted once. This chain links TRBV6-5 with TRBJ2-2; 11 bases match TRBD1. The CDR3 length is 14 residues. CDR1 is MNHEY and CDR2 is SVGAGI in the germline V gene. Trimming removed 7 bases from V and 8 bases from J; junction bases left unmatched: 6. The chain's CDR3 is CASKRTGGKGELFF. The CDR3 nucleotides are TGTGCCAGCAAGAGGACAGGGGGCAAGGGGGAGCTGTTTTTT.

The rearrangement links TRBV27 to TRBJ2-7, with 13 bases fitting TRBD2. J was trimmed by 6 bases and V by 5 bases; bases with no gene match: 7. Germline V gives CDR1 MNHEY, CDR2 SMNVEV (reference sequence). The CDR3 covers 15 residues. CDR3 region: CASSPPGLAGVEQYF. CDR3 in DNA: TGTGCCAGCAGTCCGCCCGGACTAGCGGGAGTCGAGCAGTACTTC.

This sequence joins TRBV2 and TRBJ2-2; unclear D gene. V lost 5 bases, J lost 4 bases, and 11 bases lay in between. The CDR3 has 14 amino acids. Germline V gene data show CDR1 as SNHLY and CDR2 as FYNNEI. The CDR3 sequence: CASSLLPSTGELFF. In DNA form, the CDR3 reads TGTGCCAGCAGTCTTCTTCCTAGCACCGGGGAGCTGTTTTTT. Supplemented by reference TRBV2 and TRBJ2-2, the full variable domain reads EPEVTQTPSHQVTQMGQEVILRCVPISNHLYFYWYRQILGQKVEFLVSFYNNEISEKSEIFDDQFSVERPDGSNFTLKIRSTKLEDSAMYFCASSLLPSTGELFFGEGSRLTVL.

This sequence joins TRBV19 and TRBJ2-7; D is possibly TRBD2 (6 bases). Trimming took 4 bases from V and 6 from J, leaving 19 bases between them. Germline V CDR1 and CDR2: LNHDA, SQIVND (reference sequence). This CDR3 region has 15 residues. CDR3 loop: CASSREARGSLEQYF. In DNA, the CDR3 is TGTGCCAGTAGTAGGGAGGCGCGGGGTTCTCTCGAGCAGTACTTC.

V gene TRBV9 combines with J gene TRBJ2-5; 7 bases match TRBD1. CDR3 length: 14 residues. J gave up 4 bases and V 4 bases, and 7 bases lay outside the gene matches. Germline values: CDR1 SGDLS, CDR2 YYNGEE. The CDR3 nucleotides read TGTGCCAGCAGCCCCCACGGGGACAGAGAGACCCAGTACTTC. Protein: CASSPHGDRETQYF.

The chain couples TRBV2 to TRBJ1-2, with D possibly matching TRBD1 (5 bases). This CDR3 has 14 amino acids. From germline, CDR1 is SNHLY and CDR2 FYNNEI. Trimming took 6 bases from V and 7 from J, leaving 18 bases between them. The CDR3 coding sequence is TGTGCCAGCAGCCGGGGGACGGACCCTCCTGGCTACACCTTC. Translation gives CASSRGTDPPGYTF.

This chain uses TRBV9 with TRBJ2-3, with TRBD1 matching over 8 bases. This CDR3 comprises 16 residues. Losses at the gene ends were 1 base for V and 6 bases for J; bases not matched to a gene: 10. CDR1 and CDR2 from the germline V gene are SGDLS and YYNGEE. CDR3 sequence reads: CASSVTGRTGKDTQYF. The CDR3 DNA sequence: TGTGCCAGCAGCGTAACAGGGAGGACAGGGAAGGATACGCAGTATTTT.

The V gene is TRBV9, the J gene TRBJ1-2; D gene unclear. V lost 0 bases and J 8 bases, leaving 11 bases between the germline ends. CDR3 length: 13 residues. Germline V gene sequence: CDR1 SGDLS, CDR2 YYNGEE. The chain's CDR3 is CASSVDSGRGYTF. The CDR3 DNA is TGTGCCAGCAGCGTAGATTCTGGCAGGGGCTACACCTTC.

This clone has a single count. The chain joins TRBV7-9 to TRBJ1-5; possibly TRBD1 for D (6 bases). Germline values: CDR1 SEHNR, CDR2 FQNEAQ (reference sequence). Trimming shortened V by 5 bases and J by 3 bases, and 11 bases separated the two germline ends. The CDR3 length is 14 residues. In DNA form, the CDR3 reads TGTGCCAGCAGCCCAGACAGGCACAATCAGCCCCAGCATTTT. Amino acid sequence: CASSPDRHNQPQHF. Using reference TRBV7-9 and TRBJ1-5 for the parts outside the CDR3, the full variable domain is DTGVSQNPRHKITKRGQNVTFRCDPISEHNRLYWYRQTLGQGPEFLTYFQNEAQLEKSRLLSDRFSAERPKGSFSTLEIQRTEQGDSAMYLCASSPDRHNQPQHFGDGTRLSIL.

The V and J genes are TRBV12-5 and TRBJ2-5, with D possibly matching TRBD1 (5 bases). V gave up 6 bases and J gave up 0 bases, with 8 bases separating them. The germline gives CDR1 LGHNT, CDR2 FRNRAP. The CDR3 consists of 13 residues. The CDR3 loop is CASGTTDQETQYF. As DNA, the CDR3 is TGTGCTAGTGGCACGACAGACCAAGAGACCCAGTACTTC.

V usage is TRBV5-1 and J usage is TRBJ1-4; 7 bases match TRBD1. With V trimmed by 2 bases and J by 6 bases, 7 bases remained unmatched. The germline V gene has CDR1 SGHRS and CDR2 YFSETQ. This CDR3 has 15 residues. CDR3 protein: CASSFFSTGHEKLFF. CDR3 DNA sequence: TGCGCCAGCAGCTTCTTTTCGACAGGGCATGAAAAACTGTTTTTT. Together with reference TRBV5-1 and TRBJ1-4, the CDR3 gives the full variable domain: KAGVTQTPRYLIKTRGQQVTLSCSPISGHRSVSWYQQTPGQGLQFLFEYFSETQRNKGNFPGRFSGRQFSNSRSEMNVSTLELGDSALYLCASSFFSTGHEKLFFGSGTQLSVL.

The rearrangement links TRBV5-1 to TRBJ2-5; maybe TRBD2 (6 bases). TRBJ2-7 matches the DNA end more closely, so the J call is doubtful. The CDR3 runs 16 residues. Germline loops: CDR1 SGHRS, CDR2 YFSETQ. The CDR3 nucleotides are TGCGCCAGCAGCCCACAACCTCCGGGAGCATCCTACGAGCAGTACTTC. Translating it yields CASSPQPPGASYEQYF.

This clone came up once. The chain joins TRBV30 to TRBJ1-6; 9 nucleotides match TRBD1. J gave up 10 bases and V 0 bases, and 7 bases lay outside the gene matches. This CDR3 comprises 15 residues. The germline CDR1 and CDR2 sequences are GTSNPN and SVGIG (reference sequence). CDR3 DNA: TGTGCCTGGAGTGTACAGGGGGCGGCTCGATCACCCCTCCACTTT. Residues: CAWSVQGAARSPLHF.

The V gene is TRBV7-7, the J gene TRBJ2-6; D uncertain. The length of the CDR3 is 17 residues. Per germline, CDR1 SSHAT and CDR2 FNYEAQ (reference sequence). The germline V and J ends were trimmed by 5 bases and 5 bases, with 19 bases remaining between them. The CDR3: CASSRIWPQSRANVLTF. In DNA form, the CDR3 reads TGTGCCAGCAGCCGAATCTGGCCACAAAGTCGGGCCAACGTCCTGACTTTC.

The chain carries TRBV28 and TRBJ2-3; TRBD1 matches at 10 bases. The CDR3 has 17 residues. Per the germline V gene, CDR1 is MDHEN and CDR2 is SYDVKM. V lost 5 bases to trimming and J lost 3 bases; unmatched junction nucleotides: 11. The CDR3 loop reads CASSVSGTGVGTDTQYF. DNA of the CDR3: TGTGCCAGCAGTGTCTCCGGGACAGGGGTGGGGACAGATACGCAGTATTTT.

This rearrangement joins TRBV6-5 to TRBJ2-1, with 8 bases identical to TRBD1. V lost 5 bases, J lost 8 bases, and 8 bases stayed unmatched. The CDR3 length is 14 residues. Germline loops: CDR1 MNHEY, CDR2 SVGAGI. This CDR3 reads CASSLDRAAHEQFF. The CDR3 coding sequence is TGTGCCAGCAGTCTGGACAGGGCGGCCCATGAGCAGTTCTTC.

V is TRBV2 and J is TRBJ1-2; 7 bases line up with TRBD1. Germline lookup yields CDR1 SNHLY and CDR2 FYNNEI. The CDR3 is 17 residues long. Trimming removed 5 bases from V and 3 bases from J; junction bases left unmatched: 15. The chain's CDR3 is CASSPGPTGRSHYGYTF. CDR3 nucleotide sequence: TGTGCCAGCAGTCCAGGGCCGACAGGGCGTTCCCACTATGGCTACACCTTC.

The rearrangement links TRBV30 to TRBJ1-5, with a tentative D call TRBD1 (6 bases). The germline gives CDR1 GTSNPN, CDR2 SVGIG (reference sequence). The CDR3 totals 14 residues. The V end lost 0 bases, the J end lost 4 bases, and 10 bases lay between the germline ends. In nucleotides, the CDR3 is TGTGCCTGGAGTGTAGGGACAAGAAATCAGCCCCAGCATTTT. The encoded protein is CAWSVGTRNQPQHF.

The V and J genes are TRBV6-1 and TRBJ2-7, with 7 bases matching TRBD1. V trimming: 7 bases; J trimming: 10 bases; junction bases outside the gene matches: 10. This CDR3 is 12 amino acids long. CDR1 is MNHNS, CDR2 SASEGT, per germline. CDR3 sequence: CASTVAGGQQYF. The CDR3 region has the DNA TGTGCCAGCACCGTGGCAGGGGGACAACAGTACTTC.

The DNA of the CDR3 is TGTGCCAGCAGACTATCGGTAGCTACAATTCGCACTGAAGCTTTCTTT. It translates to CASRLSVATIRTEAFF. The chain uses TRBV21-1 and TRBJ1-1. TRBV21-1 is termed a pseudogene. This CDR3 is 16 amino acids long.

V usage is TRBV2 and J usage is TRBJ2-7; D perhaps matches TRBD2 (6 bases). CDR1 SNHLY and CDR2 FYNNEI come from the germline V gene. Trimming removed 4 bases from V and 7 bases from J, with 8 bases in between. The CDR3 has 11 amino acids. The CDR3 coding sequence is TGTGCCAGCAGTGGGGCGGGGGAGCAGTACTTC. Translated: CASSGAGEQYF. Looking up the rest from reference TRBV2 and TRBJ2-7 gives the full variable domain: EPEVTQTPSHQVTQMGQEVILRCVPISNHLYFYWYRQILGQKVEFLVSFYNNEISEKSEIFDDQFSVERPDGSNFTLKIRSTKLEDSAMYFCASSGAGEQYFGPGTRLTVT.

In nucleotides, the CDR3 is TGTGCCAGCAGCGATGGGACAGCTTCCTATGGCTACACCTTC. Protein sequence: CASSDGTASYGYTF. The V and J genes are TRBV6-5 and TRBJ1-2; 7 bases align to TRBD1. V gave up 6 bases and J gave up 4 bases; unmatched junction bases: 8. This CDR3 spans 14 amino acids. The germline V gene encodes CDR1 MNHEY and CDR2 SVGAGI.

The chain carries TRBV6-9 and TRBJ2-6; D remains ambiguous. The CDR3 is made up of 19 amino acids. V lost 5 bases to trimming and J lost 5 bases, with 25 bases between them. CDR1 is MNHGY, CDR2 SVAAGI, per germline. In nucleotides, the CDR3 is TGTGCCAGCAGTATCTTTCCGCCTTACGACAAAAGTCGGGCCAACGTCCTGACTTTC. Translated, it gives CASSIFPPYDKSRANVLTF.

This clone was counted a few times. The chain couples TRBV7-3 to TRBJ2-3, with TRBD2 identical over 10 bases. V shed 5 bases and J 7 bases; nucleotides not matched to a gene: 12. Germline CDR1 SGHTA, CDR2 FQGTGA. This CDR3 region has 16 residues. CDR3 sequence reads: CASSPRGSGGINTQYF. The CDR3 DNA follows: TGTGCCAGCAGCCCCCGGGGTAGCGGGGGGATAAATACGCAGTATTTT.

This chain links TRBV10-3 with TRBJ2-1; the D gene is possibly TRBD1 (6 bases). Germline V CDR1 and CDR2: ENHRY, SYGVKD. The CDR3 has 15 residues. V was shortened by 0 bases and J by 4 bases, with 10 bases between the two germline ends. CDR3 sequence (DNA): TGTGCCATCAGTGAGTCGAGGACAGAGTACAATGAGCAGTTCTTC. Its translation: CAISESRTEYNEQFF.